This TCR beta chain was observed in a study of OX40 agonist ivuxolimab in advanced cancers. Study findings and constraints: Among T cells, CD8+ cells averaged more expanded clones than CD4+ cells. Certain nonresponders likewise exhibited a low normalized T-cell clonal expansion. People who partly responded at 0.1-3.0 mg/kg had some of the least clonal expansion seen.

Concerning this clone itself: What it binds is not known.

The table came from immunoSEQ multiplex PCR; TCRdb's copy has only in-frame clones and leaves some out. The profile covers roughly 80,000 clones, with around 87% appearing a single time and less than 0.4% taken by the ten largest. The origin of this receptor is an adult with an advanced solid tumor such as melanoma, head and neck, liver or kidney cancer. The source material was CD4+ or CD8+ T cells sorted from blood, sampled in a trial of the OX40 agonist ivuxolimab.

The CDR3 region is CASSPWTGGRFSPLHF. CDR3 coding DNA: TGTGCCAGCAGCCCCTGGACAGGGGGCCGTTTTTCACCCCTCCACTTT. The gene calls are TRBV7-9 and TRBJ1-6; 11 bases are a match to TRBD1. The germline gives CDR1 SEHNR, CDR2 FQNEAQ (reference sequence). The CDR3 loop spans 16 amino acids. With 5 bases clipped from V and 9 bases from J, the junction kept 9 bases outside the gene matches.